The 18 T cell receptor beta chains presented below share a single source sample, sequenced in a study of blood T cell repertoires in COVID-19. Method: immunoSEQ multiplex PCR; TCRdb's copy keeps in-frame clones and lacks some. The table lists 150,000 to 200,000 clones, 60% to 85% of them singletons. The sequencing input was peripheral blood. These receptor sequences come from a man in his 60s with acute or convalescent COVID-19.

The V gene is TRBV6-5, the J gene TRBJ1-4; no firm D call. The germline V gene has CDR1 MNHEY and CDR2 SVGAGI. CDR3 length equals 12 residues. V lost 0 bases to trimming and J lost 12 bases, with 8 bases between them. The CDR3 DNA reads TGTGCCAGCAGTTACTCGCGGGGAGAACTGTTTTTT. This codes for CASSYSRGELFF.

The CDR3 reads CATSDPYGDKTFF. The CDR3 DNA follows: TGTGCCACCAGTGATCCGTACGGGGACAAAACTTTCTTT. This chain uses TRBV24-1 with TRBJ1-1, with a tentative D call TRBD1 (6 bases). Germline V lookup: CDR1 KGHDR, CDR2 SFDVKD. The CDR3 is 13 amino acids. V lost 3 bases to trimming and J lost 12 bases, with 16 bases between them.

The rearrangement uses TRBV7-3 and TRBJ1-4, with 7 nucleotides matching TRBD1. The CDR3 is made up of 16 amino acids. Losses at the gene ends were 7 bases for V and 3 bases for J; bases not matched to a gene: 11. CDR1 is SGHTA and CDR2 is FQGTGA in the germline V gene. The CDR3 protein is CASTPGQKTANEKLFF. In DNA form, the CDR3 reads TGTGCCAGCACCCCGGGACAGAAAACAGCTAATGAAAAACTGTTTTTT.

The chain is built from TRBV10-1 and TRBJ2-7, with no clear D. The V end was cut by 3 bases, the J end by 6 bases, with 12 bases between. The CDR3 is 13 residues long. CDR1 is WNHNN, CDR2 SYGVQD, per germline (reference sequence). CDR3 nucleotide sequence: TGCGCCAGCAGTGATATAGGTCCGGGCGAGCAGTACTTC. This translates into CASSDIGPGEQYF.

This clone was recorded only once. The chain is built from TRBV19 and TRBJ2-3; D may be TRBD1 (5 bases). The V end was cut by 3 bases, the J end by 2 bases, with 9 bases between. The length of the CDR3 is 14 residues. Germline V gives CDR1 LNHDA, CDR2 SQIVND (reference sequence). The CDR3 spells CASSIRQFTDTQYF. CDR3 nucleotides: TGTGCCAGTAGTATTCGACAGTTCACAGATACGCAGTATTTT.

This clone was recorded only once. This chain joins TRBV3-1 (or the pseudogene TRBV3-2) and TRBJ2-1; TRBD1 aligns across 9 bases. CDR1 and CDR2 from the germline V gene are LGHDT and YNNKEL (reference sequence). With 3 bases clipped from V and 7 bases from J, the junction kept 7 bases outside the gene matches. CDR3 size: 15 residues. The CDR3 reads CASSQGTGRGNEQFF. In DNA, the CDR3 is TGTGCCAGCAGCCAGGGGACAGGGAGGGGAAATGAGCAGTTCTTC.

V is TRBV6-6 and J is TRBJ1-5; possible D gene TRBD1, 5 bases. Germline V gene data show CDR1 as MNHNY and CDR2 as SVGAGI (reference sequence). V dropped 6 bases and J dropped 1 base, with 10 bases sitting between them. This CDR3 contains 14 residues. The CDR3 DNA follows: TGTGCCAGCAGCCCACAGGAGAGCAATCAGCCCCAGCATTTT. This sequence encodes CASSPQESNQPQHF.

This clone came up a few times. The chain carries TRBV11-3 and TRBJ2-7, with 8 bases identical to TRBD1. The germline gives CDR1 SGHNT, CDR2 YENEEA. The J segment lost 3 bases and the V segment lost 5 bases, leaving 9 bases of the junction unmatched. This CDR3 is 15 amino acids long. The CDR3, as DNA: TGTGCCAGCAGCCCCCCTGGGACAGGAATCTACGAGCAGTACTTC. Translated: CASSPPGTGIYEQYF.

This clone occurred once. The DNA for the CDR3 is TGTGCCTGGAGTGTCGTTGGACTACGGCGGGGAGAGACCCAGTACTTC. It yields the protein CAWSVVGLRRGETQYF. The V and J genes are TRBV30 and TRBJ2-5; D might be TRBD2 (6 bases). CDR3 length: 16 amino acids. V lost 0 bases and J 4 bases, leaving 18 bases between the germline ends. Germline lookup yields CDR1 GTSNPN and CDR2 SVGIG (reference sequence).

The V call is TRBV6-5, the J call TRBJ1-2; 7 bases are a match to TRBD1. CDR1 and CDR2 (germline): MNHEY, SVGAGI. With 5 bases clipped from V and 1 base from J, the junction kept 7 bases outside the gene matches. The CDR3 length is 15 residues. CDR3 nucleotides: TGTGCCAGCAGTCCAGGGACAGTCGTTAACTATGGCTACACCTTC. Translated, it gives CASSPGTVVNYGYTF.

This rearrangement joins TRBV19 to TRBJ1-1; 7 nucleotides align to TRBD1. J gave up 1 base and V 3 bases, and 8 bases lay outside the gene matches. Per germline, CDR1 LNHDA and CDR2 SQIVND (reference sequence). There are 16 residues in the CDR3. CDR3 amino acids: CASSISRGLTNTEAFF. CDR3 sequence (DNA): TGTGCCAGTAGTATCTCCAGGGGGTTGACGAACACTGAAGCTTTCTTT.

This chain uses TRBV24-1 with TRBJ2-5, with 10 positions matching TRBD1. The V gene end was trimmed by 9 bases and the J gene end by 5 bases; junction bases not matched to a gene: 8. In germline, CDR1 is KGHDR, CDR2 SFDVKD. The CDR3 has 14 residues. The CDR3 bases are TGTGCCACCTCAAGACAGGGGGCGGCGGAGACCCAGTACTTC. This codes for CATSRQGAAETQYF.

The chain is built from TRBV19 and TRBJ2-7; perhaps TRBD2 as D (6 bases). The CDR3 runs to 14 residues. Trimming pared 10 bases from V and 2 bases from J, leaving 18 bases between. CDR1 and CDR2 from the germline V gene are LNHDA and SQIVND (reference sequence). Here the CDR3 DNA reads TGTGCCACCGCGATGGGGAGGAGCGCCTACGAGCAGTACTTC. Encoded protein: CATAMGRSAYEQYF.

The rearrangement links TRBV19 to TRBJ1-5, with a weak D call TRBD1 (5 bases). V dropped 6 bases and J dropped 6 bases, with 21 bases sitting between them. The CDR3 loop spans 16 amino acids. CDR1 LNHDA and CDR2 SQIVND come from the germline V gene (reference sequence). Here the CDR3 DNA reads TGTGCCAGTAGACCACAGGCGGGAAAAGAAGGTCAGCCCCAGCATTTT. Protein product: CASRPQAGKEGQPQHF.

The chain carries TRBV30 and TRBJ1-1; no reliable D call. CDR1 GTSNPN and CDR2 SVGIG come from the germline V gene (reference sequence). The CDR3 is 13 residues long. The V and J ends lost 2 bases and 10 bases respectively, with 17 bases between them. CDR3 sequence (DNA): TGTGCCTGGAGTCCTTCTAGTGGCCCGGGAGCTTTCTTT. This encodes CAWSPSSGPGAFF.

This chain connects TRBV29-1 to TRBJ2-5; TRBD2 aligns across 12 bases. The CDR3 loop spans 14 amino acids. Trimming removed 7 bases from V and 2 bases from J; junction bases left unmatched: 5. From germline, CDR1 is SQVTM and CDR2 ANQGSEA. The chain's CDR3 is CSGNGLAGQETQYF. CDR3 DNA: TGCAGCGGTAATGGACTAGCGGGGCAAGAGACCCAGTACTTC.

The chain combines TRBV9 with TRBJ2-7; D may be TRBD2 (6 bases). Trimming removed 4 bases from V and 0 bases from J, with 11 bases in between. From germline, CDR1 is SGDLS and CDR2 YYNGEE. The CDR3 has 14 residues. The CDR3 DNA sequence: TGTGCCAGCAGCTGGGGGGACCCCTCCTACGAGCAGTACTTC. Translation: CASSWGDPSYEQYF.

V usage is TRBV7-9 and J usage is TRBJ1-2; tentative D call: TRBD1 (5 bases). Trimming cost V 1 base and J 6 bases, with 12 bases left between them. This CDR3 contains 14 residues. Germline V CDR1 and CDR2: SEHNR, FQNEAQ (reference sequence). The CDR3 sequence is CASSLGQSGNGYTF. The CDR3 DNA is TGTGCCAGCAGCTTAGGACAGTCAGGGAATGGCTACACCTTC.